This entry concerns a single T cell receptor (beta chain). The antigen remains undetermined. Compared with germline, one end of the junction differs, possibly owing to a read error. Molecular-barcoded quantitative 5'-RACE produced these TCR beta libraries. One entry per CDR3 protein, called by TCRdb with MiXCR from the 5' RACE reads. This table holds 450,000 to 550,000 distinct CDR3 sequences, over 4% found once. The data belong to a study of CD8 T cells in ankylosing spondylitis. Points from the study as a whole: Disease-linked clones had a CD8+ phenotype and relatively low frequency in peripheral blood. For ankylosing spondylitis blood, a TCR beta motif of 7 or 8 highly homologous variants appeared characteristic. A number of the motif variants had already been described in reactive arthritis synovial fluid and blood.

The sequence derives from a male donor with ankylosing spondylitis. Sequences were obtained from blood, either unsorted or a sorted T cell fraction (not recorded which).

CDR3 DNA sequence: TGCGCCGGCAGCTTCGGAAGGGAGACCCAGTACTTC. This gives the protein CAGSFGRETQYF. This sequence joins TRBV5-1 and TRBJ2-5; D remains unclear. This CDR3 contains 12 residues. CDR1 and CDR2 (germline): SGHRS, YFSETQ.